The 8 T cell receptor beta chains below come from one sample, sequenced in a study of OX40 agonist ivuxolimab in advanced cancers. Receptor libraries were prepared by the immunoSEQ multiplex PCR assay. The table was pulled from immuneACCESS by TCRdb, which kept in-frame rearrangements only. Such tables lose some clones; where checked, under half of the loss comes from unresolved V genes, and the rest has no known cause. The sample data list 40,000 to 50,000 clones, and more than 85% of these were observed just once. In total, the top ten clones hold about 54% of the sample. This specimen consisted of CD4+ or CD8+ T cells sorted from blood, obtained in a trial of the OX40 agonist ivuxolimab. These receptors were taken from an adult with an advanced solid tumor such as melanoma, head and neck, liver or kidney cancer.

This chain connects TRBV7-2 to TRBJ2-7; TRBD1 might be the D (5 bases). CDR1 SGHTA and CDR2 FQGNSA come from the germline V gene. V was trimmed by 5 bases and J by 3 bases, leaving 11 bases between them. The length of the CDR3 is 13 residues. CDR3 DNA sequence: TGTGCCAGCAGCCACTCGACAGTCTACGAGCAGTACTTC. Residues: CASSHSTVYEQYF.

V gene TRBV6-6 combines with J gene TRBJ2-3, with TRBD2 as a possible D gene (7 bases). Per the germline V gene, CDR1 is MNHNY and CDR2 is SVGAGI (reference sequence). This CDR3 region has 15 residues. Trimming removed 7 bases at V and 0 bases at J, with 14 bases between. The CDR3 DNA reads TGTGCCAGCACAGGGGAGGGGCTTAGCACAGATACGCAGTATTTT. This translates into CASTGEGLSTDTQYF.

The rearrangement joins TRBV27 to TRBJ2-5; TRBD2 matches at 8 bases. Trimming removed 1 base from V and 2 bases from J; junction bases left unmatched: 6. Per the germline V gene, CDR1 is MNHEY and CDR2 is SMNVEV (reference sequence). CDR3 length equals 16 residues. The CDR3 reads CASSLFAGGAQETQYF. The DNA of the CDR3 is TGTGCCAGCAGTTTATTTGCGGGGGGAGCACAAGAGACCCAGTACTTC.

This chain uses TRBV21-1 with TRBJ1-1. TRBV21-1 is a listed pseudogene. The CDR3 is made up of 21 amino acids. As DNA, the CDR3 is TGTGCCAGCAGCAATAAATTCGACACCCGACTCTCCCGTAACATGAACACTGAAGCTTTCTTT. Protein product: CASSNKFDTRLSRNMNTEAFF.

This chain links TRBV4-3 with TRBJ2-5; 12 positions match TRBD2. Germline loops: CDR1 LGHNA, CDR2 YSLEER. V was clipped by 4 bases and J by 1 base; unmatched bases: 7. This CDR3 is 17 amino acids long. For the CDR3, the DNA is TGCGCCAGCAGCCCACACAAACTAGCGGGGGGCCAAGAGACCCAGTACTTC. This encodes CASSPHKLAGGQETQYF.

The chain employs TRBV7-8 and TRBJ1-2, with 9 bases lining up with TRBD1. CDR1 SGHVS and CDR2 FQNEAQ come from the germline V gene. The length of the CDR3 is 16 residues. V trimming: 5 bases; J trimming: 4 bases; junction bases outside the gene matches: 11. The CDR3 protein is CASSTHVGQGSYGYTF. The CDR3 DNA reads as TGTGCCAGCAGCACTCACGTGGGACAGGGTTCCTATGGCTACACCTTC. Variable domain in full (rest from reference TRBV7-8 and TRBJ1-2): GAGVSQSPRYKVAKRGQDVALRCDPISGHVSLFWYQQALGQGPEFLTYFQNEAQLDKSGLPSDRFFAERPEGSVSTLKIQRTQQEDSAVYLCASSTHVGQGSYGYTFGSGTRLTVV.

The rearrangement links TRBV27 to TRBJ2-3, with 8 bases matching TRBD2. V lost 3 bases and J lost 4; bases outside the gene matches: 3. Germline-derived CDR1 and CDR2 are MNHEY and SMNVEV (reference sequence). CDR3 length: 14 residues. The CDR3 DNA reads TGTGCCAGCAGTTTGGGAGCGGGGGCAGATACGCAGTATTTT. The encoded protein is CASSLGAGADTQYF.

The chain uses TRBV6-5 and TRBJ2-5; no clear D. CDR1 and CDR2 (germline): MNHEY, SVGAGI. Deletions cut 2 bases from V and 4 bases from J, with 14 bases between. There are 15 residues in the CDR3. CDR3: CASSYTLAVGETQYF. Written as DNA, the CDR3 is TGTGCCAGCAGTTACACCCTCGCTGTGGGAGAGACCCAGTACTTC.